The subject of this entry is one TCR beta chain. This sample stems from a study of blood T cell repertoires in COVID-19. The repertoire was sequenced with immunoSEQ multiplex PCR; TCRdb's copy has only in-frame clones and lacks some. The sample holds around 300,000 clones, around 90% seen once. The CDR3 runs to 15 residues. The germline V and J ends were trimmed by 3 bases and 2 bases, with 14 bases remaining between them. Per the germline V gene, CDR1 is MDHEN and CDR2 is SYDVKM. This chain connects TRBV28 to TRBJ2-7; maybe TRBD2 (5 bases). Source material: peripheral blood. This TCR came from a man aged 50 to 59 with active or convalescent COVID-19. CDR3 coding DNA: TGTGCCAGCAGTTTTTCCGACGGGATCACCTACGAGCAGTACTTC. Its protein product is CASSFSDGITYEQYF. Full variable domain (rest looked up from reference TRBV28 and TRBJ2-7): DVKVTQSSRYLVKRTGEKVFLECVQDMDHENMFWYRQDPGLGLRLIYFSYDVKMKEKGDIPEGYSVSREKKERFSLILESASTNQTSMYLCASSFSDGITYEQYFGPGTRLTVT.